This T cell receptor (beta chain) was retrieved from a study of blood T cell repertoires in COVID-19. This table comes from immunoSEQ multiplex PCR, and its TCRdb copy is limited to in-frame clones, with some not included. The repertoire holds 54,000 or so clones, with over 80% as singletons. From germline, CDR1 is SGHKS and CDR2 YYEKEE (reference sequence). CDR3 size: 14 residues. Trimming cost V 0 bases and J 5 bases, with 9 bases left between them. The chain recombines TRBV5-5 with TRBJ1-5, with D possibly matching TRBD1 (5 bases). Sequences were obtained from peripheral blood. The TCR sequence derives from a human donor in a cohort sampled during active COVID-19. The CDR3 bases are TGTGCCAGCAGCTTGGACAGGCTCGATCAGCCCCAGCATTTT. It yields the protein CASSLDRLDQPQHF.